This T cell receptor beta chain was observed in a study of cytomegalovirus exposure and HLA in healthy donors. Study results and caveats: Researchers counted around 160 TCR beta chains as cytomegalovirus-associated. Most TCR sequences were seen very rarely across donors, but some public TCRs occurred in many.

Only in-frame clones appear in the TCRdb table, and some are missing; sequencing was by immunoSEQ multiplex PCR. The sample contains around 120,000 clones, around 88% of which appear only once. The validation cohort, a group of more than 100 subjects, included the donors and was separate from the roughly 700-subject first cohort. This CDR3 contains 15 residues. Trimming took off 4 bases at V and 0 bases at J, with 13 bases between the two ends. The V gene's germline CDR1 is MDHEN and CDR2 SYDVKM. As for this clone: Its matching antigen is unknown.

This receptor was taken from a man younger than 30 in good health and CMV-seronegative. Sequenced input: PBMCs. This chain connects TRBV28 to TRBJ2-7; D is possibly TRBD2 (6 bases). The chain's CDR3 is CASSSIGGSSYEQYF. Here the CDR3 DNA reads TGTGCCAGCAGTTCGATTGGGGGGTCCTCCTACGAGCAGTACTTC.